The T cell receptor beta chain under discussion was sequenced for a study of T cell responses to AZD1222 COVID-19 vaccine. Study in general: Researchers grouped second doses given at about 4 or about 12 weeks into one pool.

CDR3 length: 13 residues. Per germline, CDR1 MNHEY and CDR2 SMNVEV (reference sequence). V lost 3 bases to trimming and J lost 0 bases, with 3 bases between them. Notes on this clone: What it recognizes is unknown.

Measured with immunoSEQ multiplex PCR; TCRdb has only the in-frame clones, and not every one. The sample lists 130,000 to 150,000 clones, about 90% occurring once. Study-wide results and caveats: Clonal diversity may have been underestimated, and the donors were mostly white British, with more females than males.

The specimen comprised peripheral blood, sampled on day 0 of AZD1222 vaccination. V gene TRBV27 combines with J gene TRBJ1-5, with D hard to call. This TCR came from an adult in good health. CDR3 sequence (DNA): TGTGCCAGCAGTTTTTATAGCAATCAGCCCCAGCATTTT. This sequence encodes CASSFYSNQPQHF.